These T cell receptor beta chains were read from a single sample in a study of T cells in Graves' hyperthyroidism and ophthalmopathy. TCRdb redid the calling of the multiplex PCR reads with MiXCR, one entry per CDR3 protein. The table lists more than 300,000 distinct CDR3 sequences, 14% of them singletons. Sequencing was carried out using blood. These receptors were obtained from a woman in her twenties or thirties with Graves' hyperthyroidism. The CDR3 runs from the conserved cysteine through the conserved F or W. D genes are given only for firm matches. Rows may omit the clone size; those that give it use once, few, many or a size class.

v_call: TRBV29-1
j_call: TRBJ1-2
clone_size: many
d_call: -
cdr3_aa: CSVLGAEPYGYTF
cdr3_nt: TGCAGCGTTCTTGGAGCCGAACCCTATGGCTACACCTTC

v_call: TRBV4-1
j_call: TRBJ1-4
clone_size: few
d_call: -
cdr3_aa: CASSPRRRDEKLFF
cdr3_nt: TGCGCCAGCAGCCCACGCCGACGAGATGAAAAACTGTTTTTT

v_call: TRBV6-1
j_call: TRBJ2-3
clone_size: few
d_call: TRBD2
cdr3_aa: CASSRGERNLADTQYF
cdr3_nt: TGTGCCAGCAGCCGGGGGGAGCGGAATTTGGCAGATACGCAGTATTTT

v_call: TRBV20-1
j_call: TRBJ2-7
clone_size: many
d_call: -
cdr3_aa: CSARDHQRAPYEQYF
cdr3_nt: TGCAGTGCTAGAGATCACCAGCGGGCGCCCTACGAGCAGTACTTC

v_call: TRBV10-1
j_call: TRBJ2-1
clone_size: -
d_call: TRBD1
cdr3_aa: CASSELPTGGNEQFF
cdr3_nt: TGCGCCAGCAGTGAGCTTCCGACAGGGGGCAATGAGCAGTTCTTC

v_call: TRBV10-3
j_call: TRBJ2-7
clone_size: -
d_call: -
cdr3_aa: CATSEAASSYEQYF
cdr3_nt: TGTGCCACCAGTGAGGCCGCAAGCTCCTACGAGCAGTACTTC

v_call: TRBV12-3/TRBV12-4
j_call: TRBJ1-1
clone_size: many
d_call: -
cdr3_aa: CASRTAGASTEAFF
cdr3_nt: TGTGCCAGCAGGACCGCAGGGGCGAGCACTGAAGCTTTCTTT

v_call: TRBV2
j_call: TRBJ1-5
clone_size: -
d_call: -
cdr3_aa: CASRPGSNQPQHF
cdr3_nt: TGTGCCAGCAGGCCCGGGAGCAATCAGCCCCAGCATTTT

v_call: TRBV29-1
j_call: TRBJ2-1
clone_size: many
d_call: TRBD2
cdr3_aa: CSVLPGGYNEQFF
cdr3_nt: TGCAGCGTTCTCCCCGGGGGGTACAATGAGCAGTTCTTC

v_call: TRBV10-3
j_call: TRBJ1-5
clone_size: -
d_call: -
cdr3_aa: CAISESLVFQRQQPQHF
cdr3_nt: TGTGCCATCAGTGAGTCTTTGGTCTTCCAGCGGCAACAGCCCCAGCATTTT

v_call: TRBV7-6
j_call: TRBJ2-1
clone_size: many
d_call: TRBD2
cdr3_aa: CASSLSGAGGNEQFF
cdr3_nt: TGTGCCAGCAGCTTATCGGGAGCGGGAGGCAATGAGCAGTTCTTC

v_call: TRBV5-1
j_call: TRBJ2-3
clone_size: -
d_call: -
cdr3_aa: CASRNKETDTQYF
cdr3_nt: TGCGCCAGCAGGAACAAGGAAACAGATACGCAGTATTTT

v_call: TRBV5-1
j_call: TRBJ1-5
clone_size: few
d_call: -
cdr3_aa: CASSVAGARNQPQHF
cdr3_nt: TGTGCCAGCAGCGTAGCGGGGGCTCGGAATCAGCCCCAGCATTTT

v_call: TRBV11-2
j_call: TRBJ2-7
clone_size: many
d_call: TRBD2
cdr3_aa: CASSLNPGGPEQYF
cdr3_nt: TGTGCCAGCAGCTTAAACCCGGGGGGGCCCGAGCAGTACTTC

v_call: TRBV19
j_call: TRBJ1-1
clone_size: few
d_call: TRBD1
cdr3_aa: CATRTGANTEAFF
cdr3_nt: TGTGCCACCAGGACAGGGGCGAACACTGAAGCTTTCTTT

v_call: TRBV20-1
j_call: TRBJ1-5
clone_size: few
d_call: -
cdr3_aa: CSASPQANQPQHF
cdr3_nt: TGCAGTGCTAGTCCGCAGGCCAATCAGCCCCAGCATTTT

v_call: TRBV29-1
j_call: TRBJ2-1
clone_size: -
d_call: -
cdr3_aa: CSGYRAHNNEQFF
cdr3_nt: TGCAGCGGGTACCGGGCCCACAACAATGAGCAGTTCTTC

v_call: TRBV28
j_call: TRBJ2-2
clone_size: many
d_call: -
cdr3_aa: CASTDGGGDYTGELFF
cdr3_nt: TGTGCCAGCACCGACGGAGGCGGGGACTACACCGGGGAGCTGTTTTTT

v_call: TRBV6-5
j_call: TRBJ1-5
clone_size: many
d_call: -
cdr3_aa: CASSYSSSGENQPQHF
cdr3_nt: TGTGCCAGCAGTTACTCCTCAAGCGGCGAAAATCAGCCCCAGCATTTT

v_call: TRBV6-2/TRBV6-3
j_call: TRBJ1-2
clone_size: few
d_call: -
cdr3_aa: CASNPGGTYGYTF
cdr3_nt: TGTGCCAGCAACCCGGGCGGCACCTATGGCTACACCTTC

v_call: TRBV4-3
j_call: TRBJ2-3
clone_size: few
d_call: TRBD2
cdr3_aa: CASSHASSSGGTDTQYF
cdr3_nt: TGCGCCAGCAGCCATGCCTCTTCTAGCGGGGGCACAGATACGCAGTATTTT

v_call: TRBV5-6
j_call: TRBJ2-1
clone_size: few
d_call: TRBD2
cdr3_aa: CASSLQAGDNEQFF
cdr3_nt: TGTGCCAGCAGCCTTCAAGCGGGAGACAATGAGCAGTTCTTC

v_call: TRBV28
j_call: TRBJ1-3
clone_size: many
d_call: -
cdr3_aa: CASSDIQGIGNTIYF
cdr3_nt: TGTGCCAGCAGCGACATACAGGGCATTGGAAACACCATATATTTT

v_call: TRBV11-2
j_call: TRBJ2-3
clone_size: many
d_call: -
cdr3_aa: CASRGWGRGTDTQYF
cdr3_nt: TGTGCCAGCCGGGGATGGGGGCGAGGCACAGATACGCAGTATTTT